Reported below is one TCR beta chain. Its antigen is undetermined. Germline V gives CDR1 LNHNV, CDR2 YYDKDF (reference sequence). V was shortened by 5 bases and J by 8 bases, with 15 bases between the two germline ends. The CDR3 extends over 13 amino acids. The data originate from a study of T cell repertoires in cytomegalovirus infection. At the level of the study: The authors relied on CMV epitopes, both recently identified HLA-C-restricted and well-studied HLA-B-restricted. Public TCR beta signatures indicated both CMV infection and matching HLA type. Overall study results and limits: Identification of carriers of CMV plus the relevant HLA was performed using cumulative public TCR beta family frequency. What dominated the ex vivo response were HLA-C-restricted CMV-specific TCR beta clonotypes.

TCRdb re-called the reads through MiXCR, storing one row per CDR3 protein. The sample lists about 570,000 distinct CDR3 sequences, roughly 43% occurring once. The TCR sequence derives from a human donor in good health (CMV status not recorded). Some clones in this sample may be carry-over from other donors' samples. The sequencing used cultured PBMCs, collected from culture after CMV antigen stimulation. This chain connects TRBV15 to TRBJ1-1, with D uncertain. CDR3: CATSPAWGTEAFF. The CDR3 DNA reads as TGTGCCACCAGCCCGGCGTGGGGTACCGAAGCTTTCTTT.